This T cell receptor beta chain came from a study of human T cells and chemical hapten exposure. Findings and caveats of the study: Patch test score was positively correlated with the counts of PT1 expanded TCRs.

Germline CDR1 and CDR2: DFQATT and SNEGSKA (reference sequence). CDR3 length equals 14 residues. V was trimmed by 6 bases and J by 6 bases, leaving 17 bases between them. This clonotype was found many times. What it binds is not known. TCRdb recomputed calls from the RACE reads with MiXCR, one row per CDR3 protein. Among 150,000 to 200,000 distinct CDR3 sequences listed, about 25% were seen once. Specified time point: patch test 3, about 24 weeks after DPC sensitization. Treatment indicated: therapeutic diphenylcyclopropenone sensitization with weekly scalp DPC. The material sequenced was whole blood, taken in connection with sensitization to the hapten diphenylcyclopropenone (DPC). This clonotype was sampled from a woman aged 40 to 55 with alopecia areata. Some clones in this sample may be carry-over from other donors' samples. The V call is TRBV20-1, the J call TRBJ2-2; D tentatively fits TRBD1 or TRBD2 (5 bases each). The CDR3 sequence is CSARVGTRSGELFF. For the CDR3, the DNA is TGCAGTGCCCGAGTCGGGACGAGGTCCGGGGAGCTGTTTTTT.